This T cell receptor (beta chain) was sequenced during a study of blood T cell repertoires in COVID-19. Study information: PBMCs, B-cell-depleted T cells, or T cells were the source of the cDNA or gDNA that made up the material.

Sequencing was performed with immunoSEQ multiplex PCR; in TCRdb, only in-frame clones are kept and a portion is missing. The data show about 300,000 clones, 85% to 90% seen once. Germline V CDR1 and CDR2: MDHEN, SYDVKM. V lost 6 bases to trimming and J lost 2 bases, with 13 bases between them. This CDR3 comprises 14 residues. This TCR was sampled from a woman between 45 and 60 years old who had been exposed to COVID-19. What was sequenced was PBMCs or T cells enriched from blood (not recorded which). V and J are TRBV28 and TRBJ1-1, with D maybe TRBD1 (5 bases). CDR3 nucleotide sequence: TGTGCCAGCAGAAGATCGGACACAAACACTGAAGCTTTCTTT. Translated, it gives CASRRSDTNTEAFF.